The 15 T cell receptor beta chains below come from one sample, sequenced in a study of blood T cell repertoires in COVID-19. The table came from immunoSEQ multiplex PCR; TCRdb's copy has only in-frame clones and leaves some out. The sample lists about 220,000 clones; approximately 80% were seen once. The material sequenced was peripheral blood. The receptors stem from a human donor in a cohort sampled during active COVID-19.

V is TRBV3-1 (or the pseudogene TRBV3-2) and J is TRBJ2-1; 15 nucleotides line up with TRBD2. The V gene's germline CDR1 is LGHDT and CDR2 YNNKEL (reference sequence). The trim removed 4 bases at V and 6 bases at J, leaving 4 bases unmatched. The CDR3 length is 16 residues. The CDR3 nucleotides are TGTGCCAGCAGCCCGGGACTAGCGGGGGGATTCAATGAGCAGTTCTTC. Its protein is CASSPGLAGGFNEQFF.

This clone has at least ten counts. The chain couples TRBV11-3 to TRBJ2-7, with D perhaps TRBD1 (6 bases). This CDR3 contains 12 residues. Germline CDR1 is SGHNT and CDR2 is YENEEA. V was clipped by 3 bases and J by 6 bases, with 9 bases between them. The CDR3 DNA sequence: TGTGCCAGCAGCTTCGAACAGGGCGAGCAGTACTTC. Translating gives CASSFEQGEQYF.

The chain employs TRBV24-1 and TRBJ2-1, with TRBD2 identical over 9 bases. With 4 bases clipped from V and 1 base from J, the junction kept 7 bases outside the gene matches. CDR1 is KGHDR, CDR2 SFDVKD, per germline. The length of the CDR3 is 17 residues. The CDR3 nucleotides read TGTGCCACCAGTGAGAGGGCGGGGGGGCCGTCCTACAATGAGCAGTTCTTC. It yields the protein CATSERAGGPSYNEQFF.

J is TRBJ1-6 and V is TRBV7-3; D remains unclear. Germline loops: CDR1 SGHTA, CDR2 FQGTGA. V was shortened by 3 bases and J by 5 bases, with 5 bases between the two germline ends. The CDR3 has 13 amino acids. CDR3 protein: CASSFGNNSPLHF. CDR3 nucleotides: TGTGCCAGCAGCTTCGGTAATAATTCACCCCTCCACTTT.

The genes are TRBV5-1 and TRBJ2-1, with a possible D match to TRBD1 (6 bases). This CDR3 is built from 16 residues. Between the trimmed V and J ends, which lost 0 bases and 2 bases, there was a span of 12 bases. The germline CDR1 and CDR2 sequences are SGHRS and YFSETQ. In nucleotides, the CDR3 is TGCGCCAGCAGCTTGGCCGCCAGGGGACCCTACAATGAGCAGTTCTTC. Translated, it gives CASSLAARGPYNEQFF. Full variable domain (outside the CDR3, taken from reference TRBV5-1 and TRBJ2-1): KAGVTQTPRYLIKTRGQQVTLSCSPISGHRSVSWYQQTPGQGLQFLFEYFSETQRNKGNFPGRFSGRQFSNSRSEMNVSTLELGDSALYLCASSLAARGPYNEQFFGPGTRLTVL.

This clone was recorded a few times. J is TRBJ1-1 and V is TRBV12-3 or TRBV12-4, with D possibly being TRBD1 (6 bases). V gave up 5 bases and J gave up 10 bases, with 11 bases separating them. CDR3 length: 11 residues. CDR3 amino acids: CASSTYRAAFF. DNA for the CDR3: TGTGCCAGCAGTACATACAGGGCAGCTTTCTTT.

The table lists this clone with a few counts. This chain links TRBV24-1 with TRBJ2-5, with 10 bases fitting TRBD2. V shed 8 bases and J 2 bases; nucleotides not matched to a gene: 7. This CDR3 comprises 15 residues. The germline V gene encodes CDR1 KGHDR and CDR2 SFDVKD. CDR3 loop: CATKGSGGQQETQYF. The CDR3 DNA follows: TGTGCCACCAAGGGTAGCGGGGGGCAACAAGAGACCCAGTACTTC.

The chain is built from TRBV29-1 and TRBJ2-5; no reliable D call. The germline V gene encodes CDR1 SQVTM and CDR2 ANQGSEA. This CDR3 comprises 11 residues. The V end lost 4 bases, the J end lost 3 bases, and 6 bases lay between the germline ends. The CDR3 protein is CSVGLEETQYF. CDR3 bases: TGCAGCGTTGGGTTAGAAGAGACCCAGTACTTC.

This clone is a singleton in its sample. The J gene is TRBJ2-1, the V gene TRBV27; tentatively, D is TRBD2 (7 bases). The germline CDR1 and CDR2 sequences are MNHEY and SMNVEV (reference sequence). The CDR3 loop spans 13 amino acids. V gave up 2 bases and J gave up 16 bases, with 18 bases separating them. The CDR3 region is CASSLQGRDFEFF. CDR3 coding DNA: TGTGCCAGCAGTTTACAGGGGAGGGACTTCGAATTCTTC.

The chain recombines TRBV24-1 with TRBJ1-2; maybe TRBD1 (5 bases). The length of the CDR3 is 13 residues. Between the trimmed V and J ends, which lost 3 bases and 7 bases, there was a span of 11 bases. Germline values: CDR1 KGHDR, CDR2 SFDVKD. The CDR3 protein is CATSDGFRAGYTF. CDR3 in DNA: TGTGCCACCAGTGATGGATTCAGGGCTGGCTACACCTTC.

V and J are TRBV21-1 and TRBJ2-7; TRBD1 is taken as the D call from the table, unchecked against the DNA. TRBV21-1 is flagged as a pseudogene. This CDR3 has 18 amino acids. The CDR3 is CASSKGAGQSVEGYEQYF. CDR3 bases: TGTGCCAGCAGCAAAGGGGCCGGACAGTCGGTTGAGGGCTACGAGCAGTACTTC.

This clone was seen a handful of times. The chain is built from TRBV5-6 and TRBJ1-1, with D possibly matching TRBD1 (6 bases). The V gene lost 6 bases and the J gene lost 1 base, with 10 bases spanning the gap. The CDR3 totals 13 residues. Germline lookup yields CDR1 SGHDT and CDR2 YYEEEE. The CDR3 loop reads CASTGQPNTEAFF. For the CDR3, the DNA is TGTGCCAGCACCGGACAGCCGAACACTGAAGCTTTCTTT.

V usage is TRBV5-4 and J usage is TRBJ1-4, with a possible D match to TRBD1 (6 bases). The germline gives CDR1 SGHNT, CDR2 YYREEE (reference sequence). V dropped 4 bases and J dropped 6 bases, with 16 bases sitting between them. This CDR3 has 15 amino acids. CDR3 coding DNA: TGTGCCAGCAGCCCGGAGGCAGGGGCGGATGAAAAACTGTTTTTT. It translates to CASSPEAGADEKLFF.

The chain has TRBV28 and TRBJ2-4; D is possibly TRBD2 (5 bases). V dropped 6 bases and J dropped 5 bases, with 20 bases sitting between them. The CDR3 has 16 residues. Germline V CDR1 and CDR2: MDHEN, SYDVKM. The CDR3 region is CASSFSSPPLENIQYF. The CDR3 DNA reads as TGTGCCAGCAGCTTCTCTTCTCCCCCACTAGAAAACATTCAGTACTTC.

This chain links TRBV3-1 (or the pseudogene TRBV3-2) with TRBJ2-1; 9 bases agree with TRBD2. The CDR3 covers 14 residues. Germline CDR1 reads LGHDT; CDR2 reads YNNKEL (reference sequence). V dropped 4 bases and J dropped 5; count of bases not matched to a gene: 3. CDR3 sequence: CASSRGLANNEQFF. The CDR3 DNA reads as TGTGCCAGCAGCCGGGGACTAGCAAACAATGAGCAGTTCTTC.